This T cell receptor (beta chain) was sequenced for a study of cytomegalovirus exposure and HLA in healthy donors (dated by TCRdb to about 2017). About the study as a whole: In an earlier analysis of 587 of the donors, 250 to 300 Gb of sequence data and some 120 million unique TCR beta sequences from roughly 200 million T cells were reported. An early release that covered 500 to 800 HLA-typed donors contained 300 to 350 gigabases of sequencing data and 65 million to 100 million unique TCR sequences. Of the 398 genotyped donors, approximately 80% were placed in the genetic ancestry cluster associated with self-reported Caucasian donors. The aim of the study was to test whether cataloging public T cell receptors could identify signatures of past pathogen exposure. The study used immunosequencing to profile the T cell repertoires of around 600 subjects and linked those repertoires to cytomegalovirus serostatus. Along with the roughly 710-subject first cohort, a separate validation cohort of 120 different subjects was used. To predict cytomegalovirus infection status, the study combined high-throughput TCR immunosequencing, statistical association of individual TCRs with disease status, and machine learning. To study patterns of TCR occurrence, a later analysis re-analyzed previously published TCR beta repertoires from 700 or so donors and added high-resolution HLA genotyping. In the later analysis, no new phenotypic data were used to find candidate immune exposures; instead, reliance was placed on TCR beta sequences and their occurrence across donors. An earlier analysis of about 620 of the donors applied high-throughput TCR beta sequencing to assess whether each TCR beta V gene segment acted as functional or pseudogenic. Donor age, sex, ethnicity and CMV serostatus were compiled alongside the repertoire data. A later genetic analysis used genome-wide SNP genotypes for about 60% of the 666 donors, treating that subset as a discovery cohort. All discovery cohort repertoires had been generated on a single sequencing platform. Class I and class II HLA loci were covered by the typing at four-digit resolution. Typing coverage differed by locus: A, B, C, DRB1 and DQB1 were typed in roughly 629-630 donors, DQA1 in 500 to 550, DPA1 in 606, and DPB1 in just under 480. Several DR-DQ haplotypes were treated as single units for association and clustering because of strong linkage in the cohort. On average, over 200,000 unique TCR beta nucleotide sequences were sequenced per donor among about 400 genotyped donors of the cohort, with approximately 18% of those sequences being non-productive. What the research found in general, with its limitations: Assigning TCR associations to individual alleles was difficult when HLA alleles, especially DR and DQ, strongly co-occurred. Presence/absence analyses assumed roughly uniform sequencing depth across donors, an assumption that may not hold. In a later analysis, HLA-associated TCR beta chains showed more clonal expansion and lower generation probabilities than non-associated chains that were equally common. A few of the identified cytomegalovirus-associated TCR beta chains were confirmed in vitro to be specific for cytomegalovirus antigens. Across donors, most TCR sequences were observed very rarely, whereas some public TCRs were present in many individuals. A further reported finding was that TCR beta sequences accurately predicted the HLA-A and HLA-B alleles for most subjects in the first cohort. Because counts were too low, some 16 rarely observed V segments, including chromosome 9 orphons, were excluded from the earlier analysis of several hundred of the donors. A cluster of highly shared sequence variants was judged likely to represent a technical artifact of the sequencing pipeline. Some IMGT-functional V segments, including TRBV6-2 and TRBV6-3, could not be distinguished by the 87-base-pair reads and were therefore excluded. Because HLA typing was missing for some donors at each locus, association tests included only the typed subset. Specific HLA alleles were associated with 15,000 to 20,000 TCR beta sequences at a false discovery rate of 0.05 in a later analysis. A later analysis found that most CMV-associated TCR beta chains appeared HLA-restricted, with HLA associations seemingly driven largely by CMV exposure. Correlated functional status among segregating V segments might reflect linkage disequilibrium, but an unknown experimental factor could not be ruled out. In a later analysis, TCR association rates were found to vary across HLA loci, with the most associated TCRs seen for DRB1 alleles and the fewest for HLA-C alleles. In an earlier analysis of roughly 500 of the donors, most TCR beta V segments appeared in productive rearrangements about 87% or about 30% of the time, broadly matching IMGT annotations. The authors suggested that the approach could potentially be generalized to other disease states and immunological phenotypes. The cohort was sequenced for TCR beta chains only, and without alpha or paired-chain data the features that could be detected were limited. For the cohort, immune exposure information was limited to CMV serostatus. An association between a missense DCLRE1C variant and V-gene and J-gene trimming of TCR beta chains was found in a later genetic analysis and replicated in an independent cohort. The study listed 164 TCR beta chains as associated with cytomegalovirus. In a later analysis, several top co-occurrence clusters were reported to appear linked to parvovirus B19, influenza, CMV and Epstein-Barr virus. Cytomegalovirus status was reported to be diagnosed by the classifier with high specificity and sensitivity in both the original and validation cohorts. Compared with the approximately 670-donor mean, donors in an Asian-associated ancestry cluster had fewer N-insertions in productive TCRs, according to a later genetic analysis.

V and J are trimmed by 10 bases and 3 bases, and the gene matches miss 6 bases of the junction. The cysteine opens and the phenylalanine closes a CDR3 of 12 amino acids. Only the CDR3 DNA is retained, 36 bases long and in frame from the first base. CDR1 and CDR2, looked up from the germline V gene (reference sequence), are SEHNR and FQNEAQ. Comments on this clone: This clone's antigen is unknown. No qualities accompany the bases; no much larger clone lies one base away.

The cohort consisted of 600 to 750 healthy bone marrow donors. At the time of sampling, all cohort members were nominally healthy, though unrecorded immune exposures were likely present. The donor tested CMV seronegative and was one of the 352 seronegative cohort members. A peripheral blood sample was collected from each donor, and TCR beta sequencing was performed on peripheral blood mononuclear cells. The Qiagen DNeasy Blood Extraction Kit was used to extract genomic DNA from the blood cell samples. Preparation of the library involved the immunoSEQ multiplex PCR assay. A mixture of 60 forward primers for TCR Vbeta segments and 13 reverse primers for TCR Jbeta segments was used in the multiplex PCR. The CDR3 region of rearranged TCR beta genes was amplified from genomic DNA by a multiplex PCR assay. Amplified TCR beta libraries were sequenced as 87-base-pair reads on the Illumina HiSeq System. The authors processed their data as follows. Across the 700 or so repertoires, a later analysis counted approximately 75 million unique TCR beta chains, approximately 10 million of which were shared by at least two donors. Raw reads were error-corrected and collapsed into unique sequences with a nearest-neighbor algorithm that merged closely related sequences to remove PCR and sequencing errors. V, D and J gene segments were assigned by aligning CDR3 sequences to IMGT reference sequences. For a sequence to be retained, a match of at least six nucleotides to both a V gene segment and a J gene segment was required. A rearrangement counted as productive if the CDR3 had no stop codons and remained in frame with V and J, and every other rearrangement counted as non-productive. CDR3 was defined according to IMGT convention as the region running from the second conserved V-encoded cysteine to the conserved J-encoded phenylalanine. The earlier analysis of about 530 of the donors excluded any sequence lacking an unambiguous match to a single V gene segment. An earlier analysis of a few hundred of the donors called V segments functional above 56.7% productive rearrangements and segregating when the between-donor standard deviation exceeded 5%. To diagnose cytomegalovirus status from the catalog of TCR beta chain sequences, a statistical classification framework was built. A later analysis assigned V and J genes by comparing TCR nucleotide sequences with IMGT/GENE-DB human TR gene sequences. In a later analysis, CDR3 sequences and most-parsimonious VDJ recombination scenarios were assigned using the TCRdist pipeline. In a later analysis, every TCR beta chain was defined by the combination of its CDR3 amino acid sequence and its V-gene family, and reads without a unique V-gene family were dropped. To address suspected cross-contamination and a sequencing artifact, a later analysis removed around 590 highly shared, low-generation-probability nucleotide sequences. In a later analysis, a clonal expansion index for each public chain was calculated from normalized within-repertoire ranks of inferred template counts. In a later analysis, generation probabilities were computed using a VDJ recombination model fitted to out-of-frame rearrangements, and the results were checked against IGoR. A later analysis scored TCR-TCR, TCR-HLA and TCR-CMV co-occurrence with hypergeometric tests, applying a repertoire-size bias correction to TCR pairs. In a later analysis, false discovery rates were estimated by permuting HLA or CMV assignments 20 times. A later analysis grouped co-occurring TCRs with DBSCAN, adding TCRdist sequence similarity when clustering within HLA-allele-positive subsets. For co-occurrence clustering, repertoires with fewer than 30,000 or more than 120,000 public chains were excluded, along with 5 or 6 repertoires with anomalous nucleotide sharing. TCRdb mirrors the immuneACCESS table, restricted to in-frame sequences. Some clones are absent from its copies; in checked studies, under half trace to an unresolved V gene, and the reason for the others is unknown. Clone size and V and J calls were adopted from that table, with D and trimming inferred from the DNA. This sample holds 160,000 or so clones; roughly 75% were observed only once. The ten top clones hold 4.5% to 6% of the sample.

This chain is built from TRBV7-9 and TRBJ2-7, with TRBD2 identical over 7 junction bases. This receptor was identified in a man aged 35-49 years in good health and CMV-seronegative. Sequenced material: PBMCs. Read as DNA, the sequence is TGTGCCACGAGCGGGGACGTCTACGAGCAGTACTTC. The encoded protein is CATSGDVYEQYF.